These T cell receptor beta chains were read from a single sample in a study of CD8+ T cells in alopecia areata. Here immunoSEQ multiplex PCR was the method, and the copy in TCRdb shows in-frame clones only, minus some. The sample carries about 160,000 clones, around 87% recorded once. The sequenced sample was CD8+ T cells sorted from blood, obtained at week 0. These receptors were obtained from a human donor with alopecia areata. CDR3s leave out the opening cysteine and the closing phenylalanine or tryptophan. Each record gives: clone size, V gene, J gene, CDR3 protein. The size entry is marked missing in some rows and otherwise reads once, few, many or a size class.

>-|TRBV11-2|TRBJ2-3
ASSGLAASTDTQY
>-|TRBV25-1|TRBJ2-7
ASSDGTWGY
>once|TRBV6-1|TRBJ2-3
ASSEERGYTQY
>-|TRBV30|TRBJ2-7
AWSEGTSGVNYEQY
>-|TRBV4-1|TRBJ2-3
ASSQEGESTDTQY
>-|TRBV2|TRBJ2-1
ASSVPQLAPYNEQF
>-|TRBV13|TRBJ2-6
ASSSGLSSGANVLT
>few|TRBV5-1|TRBJ2-7
ASSFEGQPYEQY
>-|TRBV9|TRBJ1-1
ASSSSDRVTEAF
>-|TRBV29-1|TRBJ1-5
SVDSGHSNQPQH
>few|TRBV7-2|TRBJ2-1
ASSPRAGSSYNEQF
>-|TRBV13|TRBJ1-1
ASSGQGDTEAF
>few|TRBV6-6|TRBJ2-5
ASSYPPGAQETQY
>-|TRBV5-4|TRBJ2-6
ASSLVGSGANVLT
>-|TRBV19|TRBJ2-3
ASSIGQSADTQY
>-|TRBV28|TRBJ2-5
ASSLADSGETQY
>-|TRBV28|TRBJ2-2
ASSGSTGNTGELF
>once|TRBV27|TRBJ1-5
ASSPGTGTQPQH
>-|TRBV9|TRBJ2-7
ASSPTSGGEIYEQY
>once|TRBV28|TRBJ1-1
ASSLYPKGLNTEAF
>-|TRBV21-1|TRBJ1-3
ASSKAGGFSGNTIY
>-|TRBV7-9|TRBJ1-2
ASSHPRGVRDGYT
>few|TRBV19|TRBJ2-2
ASIPGNFAGELF
>-|TRBV6-5|TRBJ2-7
ASSYSPGAYEQY
>-|TRBV5-1|TRBJ2-7
ASSLEGSGYDEQY
>-|TRBV4-1|TRBJ2-1
ASSQSYNEQF
>-|TRBV29-1|TRBJ2-7
SAEGGDRSYEQY
>-|TRBV7-9|TRBJ1-2
ASSLATNYGYT
>-|TRBV4-1|TRBJ2-1
ASSQDLGLAENNEQF
>-|TRBV27|TRBJ2-2
ASSLLWTDDTGELF
>-|TRBV29-1|TRBJ2-3
SVVIPSPSPHTDTQY
>-|TRBV29-1|TRBJ1-2
SVDKGYT
>-|TRBV19|TRBJ1-5
ASSIGQGNQPQH
>-|TRBV25-1|TRBJ1-4
ASSGPNEKLF
>-|TRBV11-2|TRBJ2-7
ASTPPYGRSSYEQY
>-|TRBV19|TRBJ2-3
ASSPYSTDTQY
>-|TRBV19|TRBJ2-1
ASSIGGFGYNEQF
>-|TRBV27|TRBJ2-7
ASSSGLAGGPQY
>-|TRBV7-2|TRBJ1-4
ASSLDRGLLNEKLF
>-|TRBV7-9|TRBJ2-2
ASSTTLTNTGELF
>once|TRBV15|TRBJ1-4
ATSTVKGNEKLF
>-|TRBV7-8|TRBJ2-1
ASSLFPGGQQF
>-|TRBV6-5|TRBJ2-3
ASSYETGTDTQY
>-|TRBV27|TRBJ2-7
ASSFRAGSSYEQY
>-|TRBV7-9|TRBJ1-2
ASSANRVNGYT
>-|TRBV13|TRBJ2-4
ASSDTSRAKNIQY
>-|TRBV2|TRBJ1-1
ASREPGSSTPNTEAF
>-|TRBV9|TRBJ1-2
ASSVRAYHYYGYT
>-|TRBV10-3|TRBJ2-1
AISWVRGRDEQF
>-|TRBV5-4|TRBJ2-1
ASSPRGASSYNEQF
>once|TRBV13|TRBJ2-1
ASSSPKTGSYYNEQF
>-|TRBV5-6|TRBJ2-5
ASSFSSVYQETQY
>-|TRBV7-2|TRBJ1-2
ASSSRDRVVSYT
>few|TRBV27|TRBJ2-1
ASSLYSYNEQF
>few|TRBV7-2|TRBJ2-3
ASSDYTDTQY
>few|TRBV28|TRBJ2-5
ASSLMSPQETQY
>-|TRBV7-2|TRBJ1-2
ASSFRQGYYGYT